Shown below are 28 T cell receptor beta chains from a single sample sequenced in a study of T cells in localized non-small cell lung cancer. TCRdb's copy holds only in-frame clones and misses some; the assay was immunoSEQ multiplex PCR. The sample has more than 50,000 clones, around 81% seen once. The source was peripheral blood, collected before any cancer treatment. All receptors derive from a female donor at least 60 years old with stage II squamous cell lung carcinoma.

The rearrangement uses TRBV7-3 and TRBJ1-1; unclear D gene. CDR1 is SGHTA, CDR2 FQGTGA, per germline. V lost 5 bases to trimming and J lost 1 base, with 17 bases between them. The CDR3 is 16 residues long. DNA of the CDR3: TGTGCCAGCAGCATCGAGCCCGGACGGGGGAACACTGAAGCTTTCTTT. Amino acid sequence: CASSIEPGRGNTEAFF.

This chain uses TRBV2 with TRBJ2-7; D possibly corresponds to TRBD2 (6 bases). The CDR3 is 18 residues long. Germline V gene data show CDR1 as SNHLY and CDR2 as FYNNEI. Trimming removed 2 bases at V and 0 bases at J, with 20 bases between. The CDR3 nucleotides read TGTGCCAGCAGTGAAATTCGTCTATCTGGGGGGAGCTCCTACGAGCAGTACTTC. This codes for CASSEIRLSGGSSYEQYF.

The CDR3 spells CASSPGTGGEETQYF. CDR3 in DNA: TGTGCCAGCAGTCCCGGGACAGGGGGTGAAGAGACCCAGTACTTC. This chain uses TRBV6-4 with TRBJ2-5; 11 positions match TRBD1. V trimming: 5 bases; J trimming: 3 bases; junction bases outside the gene matches: 5. Per germline, CDR1 MRHNA and CDR2 SNTAGT. The length of the CDR3 is 15 residues.

V gene TRBV7-8 combines with J gene TRBJ2-1; D gene unclear. The V and J ends lost 3 bases and 9 bases respectively, with 12 bases between them. This CDR3 contains 13 residues. The germline gives CDR1 SGHVS, CDR2 FQNEAQ. The CDR3 loop reads CASSLQKLTEQFF. CDR3 in DNA: TGTGCCAGCAGCTTGCAAAAGTTAACTGAGCAGTTCTTC.

The V gene is TRBV9, the J gene TRBJ2-1; possible D gene TRBD2, 6 bases. Germline loops: CDR1 SGDLS, CDR2 YYNGEE. The CDR3 totals 17 residues. V gave up 4 bases and J gave up 4 bases, with 21 bases separating them. The CDR3 loop reads CASSLTSGTGLYNEQFF. The DNA for the CDR3 is TGTGCCAGCAGCTTGACGTCCGGGACTGGCCTATACAATGAGCAGTTCTTC.

This CDR3 is CASTLQGAMSGGEKLFF. CDR3 nucleotides: TGTGCCAGCACACTACAGGGGGCAATGTCAGGCGGTGAAAAACTGTTTTTT. The genes are TRBV5-6 and TRBJ1-4, with 9 bases aligning to TRBD1. The germline V gene has CDR1 SGHDT and CDR2 YYEEEE. V trimming: 6 bases; J trimming: 7 bases; junction bases outside the gene matches: 16. The CDR3 spans 17 residues.

The chain couples TRBV28 to TRBJ2-3; 9 bases align to TRBD2. The length of the CDR3 is 16 residues. Trimming took 2 bases from V and 6 from J; bases not matched to a gene: 9. CDR1 and CDR2 from the germline V gene are MDHEN and SYDVKM. The CDR3 sequence is CASSLSVAGARDTQYF. The CDR3 DNA is TGTGCCAGCAGTTTAAGCGTAGCGGGGGCCAGGGATACGCAGTATTTT.

The chain combines TRBV27 with TRBJ1-1, with TRBD1 identical over 7 bases. Germline V lookup: CDR1 MNHEY, CDR2 SMNVEV (reference sequence). V lost 5 bases, J lost 2 bases, and 5 bases stayed unmatched. The CDR3 extends over 14 amino acids. CDR3 DNA sequence: TGTGCCAGCAGTATAGGGACAGTCAACACTGAAGCTTTCTTT. Amino acids: CASSIGTVNTEAFF.

The J gene is TRBJ1-1, the V gene TRBV12-5; 8 bases match TRBD1. The germline V gene has CDR1 LGHNT and CDR2 FRNRAP. The V and J ends lost 6 bases and 10 bases, in that order; junction bases with no gene match: 1. The CDR3 runs 10 residues. This CDR3 reads CASGDRVAFF. DNA for the CDR3: TGTGCTAGTGGGGACAGGGTAGCTTTCTTT. Filled out from reference TRBV12-5 and TRBJ1-1, the complete variable domain reads DARVTQTPRHKVTEMGQEVTMRCQPILGHNTVFWYRQTMMQGLELLAYFRNRAPLDDSGMPKDRFSAEMPDATLATLKIQPSEPRDSAVYFCASGDRVAFFGQGTRLTVV.

The chain joins TRBV18 to TRBJ1-1; 11 nucleotides line up with TRBD1. Germline values: CDR1 KGHSH, CDR2 LQKENI. V lost 1 base, J lost 7 bases, and 5 bases stayed unmatched. The CDR3 has 15 residues. In nucleotides, the CDR3 is TGTGCCAGCTCACCACGGACAGGGGGCGCGTTTGAAGCTTTCTTT. Translating it yields CASSPRTGGAFEAFF.

V usage is TRBV30 and J usage is TRBJ2-5; 9 bases are a match to TRBD1. The CDR3 length is 14 residues. Trimming took 2 bases from V and 6 from J; bases not matched to a gene: 7. Germline CDR1 reads GTSNPN; CDR2 reads SVGIG (reference sequence). The CDR3 DNA reads as TGTGCCTGGAGTTCTGGGGGACAGGGACAGACCCAGTACTTC. The encoded protein is CAWSSGGQGQTQYF.

This chain connects TRBV18 to TRBJ2-5; tentative D call: TRBD1 (5 bases). This CDR3 is 14 amino acids long. With 1 base removed from V and 1 base from J, the gap between germline ends came to 7 bases. The V gene's germline CDR1 is KGHSH and CDR2 LQKENI. CDR3 bases: TGTGCCAGCTCACCACGCCAGGGCCAAGAGACCCAGTACTTC. This codes for CASSPRQGQETQYF.

The chain employs TRBV5-1 and TRBJ1-2; 7 nucleotides agree with TRBD1. CDR1 and CDR2 (germline): SGHRS, YFSETQ. The length of the CDR3 is 18 residues. V shed 2 bases, J shed 5 bases, and the junction held 18 bases outside the gene matches. CDR3 amino acids: CASSLVPTGTDSLYGYTF. The CDR3 DNA is TGCGCCAGCAGCTTAGTCCCCACCGGGACAGATAGTCTGTATGGCTACACCTTC.

V is TRBV7-2 and J is TRBJ2-3; tentatively, D is TRBD1 (6 bases). CDR1 and CDR2 (germline): SGHTA, FQGNSA. This CDR3 comprises 13 residues. Trimming left V 5 bases short and J 6 bases short, with 12 bases between. CDR3 amino acids: CASSVPGADTQYF. The CDR3 nucleotides read TGTGCCAGCAGCGTGCCAGGGGCGGATACGCAGTATTTT.

This clone has a handful of counts. The chain employs TRBV2 and TRBJ1-1; 10 bases map to TRBD1. The V segment lost 6 bases and the J segment 3 bases; nucleotides outside the gene matches: 4. The CDR3 is 14 residues long. CDR1 SNHLY and CDR2 FYNNEI come from the germline V gene. The CDR3 region has the DNA TGTGCCAGCAGGGGACAGGGGAGGTACACTGAAGCTTTCTTT. It translates to CASRGQGRYTEAFF.

The V gene is TRBV14, the J gene TRBJ1-2; D gene ambiguous. CDR1 and CDR2 (germline): SGHDN, FVKESK. V lost 1 base and J lost 4, with 7 bases in between. This CDR3 comprises 13 residues. DNA of the CDR3: TGTGCCAGCAGCCAAGTTGGTCCCTATGGCTACACCTTC. It specifies CASSQVGPYGYTF.

V usage is TRBV6-6 and J usage is TRBJ2-2, with no clear D. Looked up from germline, CDR1 is MNHNY and CDR2 is SVGAGI (reference sequence). This CDR3 comprises 13 residues. V lost 4 bases to trimming and J lost 8 bases, with 11 bases between them. The CDR3 protein is CASSSHSLGELFF. Here the CDR3 DNA reads TGTGCCAGCAGTTCCCATTCCTTGGGGGAGCTGTTTTTT.

The V gene is TRBV27, the J gene TRBJ2-5; the match to TRBD2 covers 9 bases. The CDR3 is made up of 16 amino acids. Germline V CDR1 and CDR2: MNHEY, SMNVEV (reference sequence). The J segment lost 1 base and the V segment lost 2 bases, leaving 5 bases of the junction unmatched. CDR3 region: CASSLISGGLQETQYF. The CDR3 bases are TGTGCCAGCAGTTTAATTAGCGGGGGTCTCCAAGAGACCCAGTACTTC.

The chain employs TRBV5-1 and TRBJ2-2, with a possible D match to TRBD1 (7 bases). With 4 bases removed from V and 1 base from J, the gap between germline ends came to 14 bases. The CDR3 loop spans 16 amino acids. Germline V lookup: CDR1 SGHRS, CDR2 YFSETQ. The CDR3 coding sequence is TGCGCCAGCAGCCCCCGCGGGACAGAGAACACCGGGGAGCTGTTTTTT. Translated, it gives CASSPRGTENTGELFF. Filled out from reference TRBV5-1 and TRBJ2-2, the complete variable domain reads KAGVTQTPRYLIKTRGQQVTLSCSPISGHRSVSWYQQTPGQGLQFLFEYFSETQRNKGNFPGRFSGRQFSNSRSEMNVSTLELGDSALYLCASSPRGTENTGELFFGEGSRLTVL.

The chain carries TRBV30 and TRBJ1-5; D is perhaps TRBD1 (6 bases). Germline V gene data show CDR1 as GTSNPN and CDR2 as SVGIG (reference sequence). Between the trimmed V and J ends, which lost 4 bases and 5 bases, there was a span of 15 bases. The CDR3 has 14 amino acids. CDR3 DNA sequence: TGTGCCTGGACGGACAGCCTTAGGGATCAGCCCCAGCATTTT. Its protein product is CAWTDSLRDQPQHF.

J is TRBJ2-3 and V is TRBV7-3; 10 nucleotides line up with TRBD2. Germline V gene sequence: CDR1 SGHTA, CDR2 FQGTGA. The CDR3 is 15 amino acids. J gave up 4 bases and V 2 bases, and 3 bases lay outside the gene matches. The CDR3 reads CASSLSSGGADTQYF. For the CDR3, the DNA is TGTGCCAGCAGCTTATCTAGCGGGGGAGCAGATACGCAGTATTTT.

The chain combines TRBV15 with TRBJ1-2; D not resolved. The CDR3 runs 13 residues. Germline loops: CDR1 LNHNV, CDR2 YYDKDF (reference sequence). Deletions cut 3 bases from V and 5 bases from J, with 10 bases between. Written as DNA, the CDR3 is TGTGCCACCAGCAGCCAGGACGGTTATGGCTACACCTTC. Translating it yields CATSSQDGYGYTF.

This chain joins TRBV29-1 and TRBJ2-7, with D tentatively TRBD2 (5 bases). Germline V gene lookup returns CDR1 SQVTM and CDR2 ANQGSEA. Trimming removed 4 bases from V and 1 base from J, with 8 bases in between. The CDR3 is 12 residues long. CDR3 in DNA: TGCAGCGTTGTAGAGGGTTCCTACGAGCAGTACTTC. This translates into CSVVEGSYEQYF.

The V gene is TRBV19, the J gene TRBJ1-3; no clear D gene. The V gene lost 4 bases and the J gene lost 0 bases, with 10 bases spanning the gap. The CDR3 sequence is 15 residues long. Germline loops: CDR1 LNHDA, CDR2 SQIVND (reference sequence). CDR3: CASSNFLSSGNTIYF. CDR3 DNA: TGTGCCAGTAGTAACTTCCTAAGCTCTGGAAACACCATATATTTT.

The genes are TRBV6-5 and TRBJ2-5, with TRBD1 matching over 8 bases. Matching the DNA end better, TRBJ2-7 makes the J call doubtful. The CDR3 sequence is 11 residues long. The V gene's germline CDR1 is MNHEY and CDR2 SVGAGI. CDR3 loop: CASRDRGEQYF. In DNA, the CDR3 is TGTGCCAGCAGAGACAGGGGCGAGCAGTACTTC.

V gene TRBV7-9 combines with J gene TRBJ2-1; 11 bases align to TRBD1. V lost 5 bases and J lost 9; bases outside the gene matches: 12. The CDR3 is made up of 16 amino acids. Germline V CDR1 and CDR2: SEHNR, FQNEAQ (reference sequence). The CDR3 reads CASSPWTGGNLGEQFF. The CDR3 region has the DNA TGTGCCAGCAGCCCGTGGACAGGGGGCAATTTGGGTGAGCAGTTCTTC.

There are a few counts of this clone. The chain is built from TRBV27 and TRBJ2-4; D could derive from TRBD1 or TRBD2 (5 bases each). Germline CDR1 reads MNHEY; CDR2 reads SMNVEV (reference sequence). The CDR3 consists of 15 residues. V was shortened by 5 bases and J by 1 base, with 12 bases between the two germline ends. The chain's CDR3 is CASSDYRGAKNIQYF. For the CDR3, the DNA is TGTGCCAGCAGTGACTATAGGGGTGCCAAAAACATTCAGTACTTC.

The chain combines TRBV14 with TRBJ1-2; D may be TRBD1 (5 bases). Trimming cost V 4 bases and J 9 bases, with 21 bases left between them. The CDR3 contains 15 residues. CDR1 is SGHDN and CDR2 is FVKESK in the germline V gene. As DNA, the CDR3 is TGTGCCAGCAGCCTAGGCCCCCAGGGTATTGGGAGCTACACCTTC. Residues: CASSLGPQGIGSYTF. Full variable domain (rest looked up from reference TRBV14 and TRBJ1-2): EAGVTQFPSHSVIEKGQTVTLRCDPISGHDNLYWYRRVMGKEIKFLLHFVKESKQDESGMPNNRFLAERTGGTYSTLKVQPAELEDSGVYFCASSLGPQGIGSYTFGSGTRLTVV.